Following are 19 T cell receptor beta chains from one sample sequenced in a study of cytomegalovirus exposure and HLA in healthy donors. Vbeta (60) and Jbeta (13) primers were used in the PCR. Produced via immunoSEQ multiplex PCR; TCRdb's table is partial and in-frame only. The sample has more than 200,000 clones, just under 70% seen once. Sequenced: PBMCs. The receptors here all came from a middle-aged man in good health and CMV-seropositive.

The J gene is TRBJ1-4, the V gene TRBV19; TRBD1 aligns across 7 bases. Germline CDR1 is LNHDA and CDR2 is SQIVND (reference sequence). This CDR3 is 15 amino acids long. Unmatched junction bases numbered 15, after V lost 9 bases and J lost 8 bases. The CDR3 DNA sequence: TGTGCCAGCAACCCCCATCAAGACAGGGTCGAAAAACTGTTTTTT. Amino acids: CASNPHQDRVEKLFF.

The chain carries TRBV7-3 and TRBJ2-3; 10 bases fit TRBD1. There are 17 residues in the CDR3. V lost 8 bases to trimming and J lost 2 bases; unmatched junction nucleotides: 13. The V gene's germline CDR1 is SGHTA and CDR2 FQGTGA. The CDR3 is CASAPQGGTGATDTQYF. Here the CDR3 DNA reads TGTGCCAGCGCCCCGCAGGGGGGGACAGGGGCCACAGATACGCAGTATTTT.

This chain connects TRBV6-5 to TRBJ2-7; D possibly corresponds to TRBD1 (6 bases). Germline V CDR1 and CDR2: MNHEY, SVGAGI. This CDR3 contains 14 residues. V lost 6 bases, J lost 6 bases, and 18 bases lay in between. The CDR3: CASRLTGHQGEQYF. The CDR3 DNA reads TGTGCCAGCAGACTTACAGGGCATCAGGGCGAGCAGTACTTC.

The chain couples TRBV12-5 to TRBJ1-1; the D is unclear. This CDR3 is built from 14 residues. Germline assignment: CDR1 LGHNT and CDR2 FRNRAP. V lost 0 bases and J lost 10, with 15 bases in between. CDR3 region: CASGLVTPQEGAFF. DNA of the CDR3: TGTGCTAGTGGTTTGGTCACACCCCAGGAGGGAGCTTTCTTT.

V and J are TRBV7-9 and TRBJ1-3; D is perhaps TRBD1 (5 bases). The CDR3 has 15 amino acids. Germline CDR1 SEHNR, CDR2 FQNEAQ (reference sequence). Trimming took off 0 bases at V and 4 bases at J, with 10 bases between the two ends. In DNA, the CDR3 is TGTGCCAGCAGCTTAGCCCAGGGTACAGGAAACACCATATATTTT. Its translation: CASSLAQGTGNTIYF.

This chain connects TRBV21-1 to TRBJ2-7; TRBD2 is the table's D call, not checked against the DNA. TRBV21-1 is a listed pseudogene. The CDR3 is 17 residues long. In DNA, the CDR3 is TGTGCCAGCAGCAAAGCGCGTCGAGCGGGGGGGTCCCTAGGGCAGTACTTC. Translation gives CASSKARRAGGSLGQYF.

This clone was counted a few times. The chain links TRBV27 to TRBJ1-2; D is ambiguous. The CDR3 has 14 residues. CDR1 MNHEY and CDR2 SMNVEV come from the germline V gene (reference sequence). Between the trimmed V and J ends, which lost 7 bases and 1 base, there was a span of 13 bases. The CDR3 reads CASILARLNYGYTF. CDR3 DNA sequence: TGTGCCAGCATATTGGCAAGACTTAACTATGGCTACACCTTC.

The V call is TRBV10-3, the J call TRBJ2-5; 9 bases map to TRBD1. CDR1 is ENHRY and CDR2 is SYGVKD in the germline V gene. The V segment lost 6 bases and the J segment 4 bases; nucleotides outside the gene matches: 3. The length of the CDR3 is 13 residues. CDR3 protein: CAISGQGRETQYF. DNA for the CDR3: TGTGCCATCAGCGGACAGGGGAGAGAGACCCAGTACTTC.

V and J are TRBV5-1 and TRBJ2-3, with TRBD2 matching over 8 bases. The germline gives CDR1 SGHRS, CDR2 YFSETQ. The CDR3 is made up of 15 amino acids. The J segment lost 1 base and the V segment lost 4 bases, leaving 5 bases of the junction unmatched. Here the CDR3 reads CASSRNSGGTDTQYF. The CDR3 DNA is TGCGCCAGCAGCCGGAATAGCGGGGGCACAGATACGCAGTATTTT.

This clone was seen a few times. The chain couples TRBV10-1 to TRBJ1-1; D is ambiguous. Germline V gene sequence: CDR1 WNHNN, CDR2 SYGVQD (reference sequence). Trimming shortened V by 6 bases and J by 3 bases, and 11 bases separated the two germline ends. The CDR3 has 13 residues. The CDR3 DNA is TGCGCCAGCAGGAAGGAGGCGTACACTGAAGCTTTCTTT. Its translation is CASRKEAYTEAFF.

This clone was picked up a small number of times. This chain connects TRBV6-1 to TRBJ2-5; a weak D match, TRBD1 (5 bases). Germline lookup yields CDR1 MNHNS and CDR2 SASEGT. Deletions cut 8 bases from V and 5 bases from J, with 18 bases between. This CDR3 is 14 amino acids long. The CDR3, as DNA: TGTGCCAGCCTCATCCCCAGAAGGGGCGAGACCCAGTACTTC. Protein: CASLIPRRGETQYF.

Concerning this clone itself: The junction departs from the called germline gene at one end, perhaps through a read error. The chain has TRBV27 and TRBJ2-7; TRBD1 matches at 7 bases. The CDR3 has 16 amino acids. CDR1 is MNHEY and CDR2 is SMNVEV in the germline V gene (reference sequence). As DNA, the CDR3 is TGTACCAGCAGTTTATCGCTCGGGACAGTAACCTACGAGCAGTACTTC. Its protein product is CTSSLSLGTVTYEQYF.

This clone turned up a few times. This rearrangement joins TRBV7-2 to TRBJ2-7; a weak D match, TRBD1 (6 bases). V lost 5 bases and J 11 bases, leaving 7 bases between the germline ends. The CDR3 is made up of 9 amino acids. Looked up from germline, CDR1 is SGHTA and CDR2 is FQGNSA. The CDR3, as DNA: TGTGCCAGCAGCCGACAGGAGTACTTC. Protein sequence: CASSRQEYF.

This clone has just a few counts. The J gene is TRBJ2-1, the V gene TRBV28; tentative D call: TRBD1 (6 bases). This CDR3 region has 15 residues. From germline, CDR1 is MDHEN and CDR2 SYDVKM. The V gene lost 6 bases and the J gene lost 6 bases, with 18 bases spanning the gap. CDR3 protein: CASSLTGQFGNEQFF. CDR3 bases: TGTGCCAGCAGCCTTACAGGGCAGTTCGGCAATGAGCAGTTCTTC.

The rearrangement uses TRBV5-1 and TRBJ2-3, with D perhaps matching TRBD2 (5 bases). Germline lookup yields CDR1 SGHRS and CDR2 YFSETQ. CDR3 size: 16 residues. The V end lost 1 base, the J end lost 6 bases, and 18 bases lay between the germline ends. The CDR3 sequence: CASSLSSSSRRDTQYF. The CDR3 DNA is TGCGCCAGCAGCTTGAGTTCTAGCTCTCGGCGCGATACGCAGTATTTT.

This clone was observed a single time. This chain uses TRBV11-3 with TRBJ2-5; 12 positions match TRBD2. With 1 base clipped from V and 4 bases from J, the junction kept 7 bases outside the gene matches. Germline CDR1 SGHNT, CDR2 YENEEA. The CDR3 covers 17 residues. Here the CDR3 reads CASSLGALAGGPETQYF. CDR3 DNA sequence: TGTGCCAGCAGCTTAGGGGCTCTAGCGGGGGGGCCAGAGACCCAGTACTTC.

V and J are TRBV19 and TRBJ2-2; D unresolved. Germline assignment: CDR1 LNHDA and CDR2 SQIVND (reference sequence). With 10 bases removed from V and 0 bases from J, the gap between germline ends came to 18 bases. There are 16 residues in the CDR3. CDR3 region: CATSDSTRTNTGELFF. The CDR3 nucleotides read TGTGCCACCTCCGATTCCACGAGGACGAACACCGGGGAGCTGTTTTTT.

CDR3 DNA: TGCGCCAGCAGCCAAGAGAGCTGGGGGGGGCCAAGCTATGGCTACACCTTC. Amino acid sequence: CASSQESWGGPSYGYTF. The chain uses TRBV4-3 and TRBJ1-2; tentatively, D is TRBD1 (6 bases). Deletions cut 0 bases from V and 4 bases from J, with 18 bases between. Germline CDR1 is LGHNA and CDR2 is YSLEER. The CDR3 is made up of 17 amino acids.

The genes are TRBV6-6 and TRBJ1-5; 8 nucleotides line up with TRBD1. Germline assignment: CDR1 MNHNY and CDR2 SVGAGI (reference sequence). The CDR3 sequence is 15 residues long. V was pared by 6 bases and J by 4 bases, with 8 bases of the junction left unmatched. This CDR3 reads CASSLPQGANQPQHF. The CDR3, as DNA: TGTGCCAGCAGCCTCCCTCAGGGGGCAAATCAGCCCCAGCATTTT.